The sequence of this T cell receptor (beta chain) was determined in a study of T cell changes during pregnancy in multiple sclerosis. The table came from immunoSEQ multiplex PCR; TCRdb's copy has only in-frame clones and leaves some out. The sample carries tens of thousands of clones, 90% to 95% recorded once. This CDR3 is 17 amino acids long. V shed 5 bases and J 4 bases; nucleotides not matched to a gene: 7. CDR1 is SGHTA and CDR2 is FQGTGA in the germline V gene. The source material was peripheral blood, sampled in the first trimester of pregnancy. The origin of this receptor is a female donor with multiple sclerosis, enrolled in a pregnancy study. The rearrangement uses TRBV7-3 and TRBJ2-3, with 15 bases lining up with TRBD2. The CDR3 is CASSPGLAGGEPDTQYF. CDR3 nucleotide sequence: TGTGCCAGCAGCCCGGGACTAGCGGGAGGCGAGCCAGATACGCAGTATTTT.